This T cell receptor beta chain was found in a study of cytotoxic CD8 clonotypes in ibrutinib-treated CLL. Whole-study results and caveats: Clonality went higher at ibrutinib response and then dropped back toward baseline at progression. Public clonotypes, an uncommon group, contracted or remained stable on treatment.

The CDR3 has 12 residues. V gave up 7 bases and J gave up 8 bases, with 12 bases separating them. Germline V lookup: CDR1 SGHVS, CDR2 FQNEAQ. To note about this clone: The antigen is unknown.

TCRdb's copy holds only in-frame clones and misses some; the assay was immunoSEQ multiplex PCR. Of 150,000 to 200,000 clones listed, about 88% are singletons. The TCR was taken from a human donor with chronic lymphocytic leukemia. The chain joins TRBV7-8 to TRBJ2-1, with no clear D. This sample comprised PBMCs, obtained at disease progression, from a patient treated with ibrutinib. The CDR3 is CASNLAGHEQFF. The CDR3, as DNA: TGTGCCAGCAATCTTGCCGGGCATGAGCAGTTCTTC.